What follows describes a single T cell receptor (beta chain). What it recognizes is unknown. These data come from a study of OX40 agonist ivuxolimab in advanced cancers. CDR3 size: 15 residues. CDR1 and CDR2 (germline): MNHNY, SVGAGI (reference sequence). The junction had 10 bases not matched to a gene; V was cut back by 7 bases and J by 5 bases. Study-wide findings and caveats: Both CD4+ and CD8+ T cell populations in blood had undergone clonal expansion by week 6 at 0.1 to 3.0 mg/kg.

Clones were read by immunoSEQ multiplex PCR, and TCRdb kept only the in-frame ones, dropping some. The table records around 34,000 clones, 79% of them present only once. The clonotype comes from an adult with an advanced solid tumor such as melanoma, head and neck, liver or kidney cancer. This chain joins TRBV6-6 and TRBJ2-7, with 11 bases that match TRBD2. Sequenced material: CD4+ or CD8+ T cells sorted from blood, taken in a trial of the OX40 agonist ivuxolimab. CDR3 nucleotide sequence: TGTGCCAGCACTAAACTAGCGGGAGATCGCCACGAGCAGTACTTC. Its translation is CASTKLAGDRHEQYF.